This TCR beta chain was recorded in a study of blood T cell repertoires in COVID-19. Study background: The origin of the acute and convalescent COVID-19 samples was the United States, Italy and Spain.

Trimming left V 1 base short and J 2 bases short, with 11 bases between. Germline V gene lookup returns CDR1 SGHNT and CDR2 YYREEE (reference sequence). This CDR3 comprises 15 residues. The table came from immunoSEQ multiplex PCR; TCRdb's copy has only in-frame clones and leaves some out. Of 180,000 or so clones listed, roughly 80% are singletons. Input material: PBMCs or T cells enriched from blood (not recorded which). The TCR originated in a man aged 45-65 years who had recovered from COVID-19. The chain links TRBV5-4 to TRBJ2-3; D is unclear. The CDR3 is CASSLSTENTDTQYF. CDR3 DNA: TGTGCCAGCAGCTTGTCTACAGAAAACACAGATACGCAGTATTTT.